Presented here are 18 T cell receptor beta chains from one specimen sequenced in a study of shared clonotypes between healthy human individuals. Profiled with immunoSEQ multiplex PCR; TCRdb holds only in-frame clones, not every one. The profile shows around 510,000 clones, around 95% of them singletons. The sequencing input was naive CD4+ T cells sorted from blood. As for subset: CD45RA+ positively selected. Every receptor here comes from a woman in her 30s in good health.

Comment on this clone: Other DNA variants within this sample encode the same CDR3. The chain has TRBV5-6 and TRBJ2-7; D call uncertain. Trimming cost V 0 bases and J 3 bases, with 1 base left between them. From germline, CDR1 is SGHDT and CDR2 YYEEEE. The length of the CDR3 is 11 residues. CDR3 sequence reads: CASSLGYEQYF. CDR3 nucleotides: TGTGCCAGCAGCTTGGGCTACGAGCAGTACTTC.

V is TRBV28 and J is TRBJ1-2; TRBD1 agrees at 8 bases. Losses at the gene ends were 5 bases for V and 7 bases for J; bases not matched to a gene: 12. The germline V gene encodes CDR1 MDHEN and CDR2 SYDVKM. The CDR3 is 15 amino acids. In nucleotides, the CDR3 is TGTGCCAGCAGTAAATCGACAGGGGTAGTAGGTGGCTACACCTTC. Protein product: CASSKSTGVVGGYTF.

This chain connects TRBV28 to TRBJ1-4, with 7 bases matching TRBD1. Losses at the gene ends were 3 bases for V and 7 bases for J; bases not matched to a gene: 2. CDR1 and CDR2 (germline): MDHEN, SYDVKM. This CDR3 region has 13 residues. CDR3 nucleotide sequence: TGTGCCAGCAGTTTGACAGGGACTGAAAAACTGTTTTTT. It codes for CASSLTGTEKLFF.

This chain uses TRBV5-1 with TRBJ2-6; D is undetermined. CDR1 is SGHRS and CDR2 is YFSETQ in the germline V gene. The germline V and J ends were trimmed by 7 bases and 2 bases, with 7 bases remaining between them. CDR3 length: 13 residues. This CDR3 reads CASRVPGANVLTF. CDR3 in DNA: TGCGCCAGCCGGGTGCCTGGGGCCAACGTCCTGACTTTC.

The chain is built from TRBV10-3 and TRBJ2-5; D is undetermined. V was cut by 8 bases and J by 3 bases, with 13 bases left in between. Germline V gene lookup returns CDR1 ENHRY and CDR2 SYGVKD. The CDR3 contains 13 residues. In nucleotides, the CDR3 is TGTGCCATCGGACCGCGGACCGAAGAGACCCAGTACTTC. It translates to CAIGPRTEETQYF.

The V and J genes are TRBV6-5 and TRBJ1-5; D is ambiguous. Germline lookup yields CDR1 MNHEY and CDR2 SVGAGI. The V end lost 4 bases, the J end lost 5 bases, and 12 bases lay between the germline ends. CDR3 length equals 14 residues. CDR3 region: CASSSWSGDQPQHF. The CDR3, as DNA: TGTGCCAGCAGTTCCTGGTCAGGAGATCAGCCCCAGCATTTT.

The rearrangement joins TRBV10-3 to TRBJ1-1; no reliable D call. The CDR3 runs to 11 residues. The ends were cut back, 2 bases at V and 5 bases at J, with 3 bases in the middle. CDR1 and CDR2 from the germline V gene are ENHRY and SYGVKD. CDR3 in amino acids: CAISERTEAFF. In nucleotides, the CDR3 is TGTGCCATCAGTGAGCGGACTGAAGCTTTCTTT.

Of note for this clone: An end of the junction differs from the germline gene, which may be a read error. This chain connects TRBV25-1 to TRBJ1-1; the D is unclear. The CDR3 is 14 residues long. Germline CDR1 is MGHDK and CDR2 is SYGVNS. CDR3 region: CANSESQRNTEAFF. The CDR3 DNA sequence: TGTGCCAACAGTGAATCCCAGAGGAACACTGAAGCTTTCTTT.

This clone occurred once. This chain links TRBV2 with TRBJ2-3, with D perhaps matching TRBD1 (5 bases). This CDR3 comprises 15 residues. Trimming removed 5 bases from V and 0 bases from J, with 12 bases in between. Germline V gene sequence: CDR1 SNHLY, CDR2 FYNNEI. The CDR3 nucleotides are TGTGCCAGCAGTAAGACAGAGCTAAGCACAGATACGCAGTATTTT. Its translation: CASSKTELSTDTQYF. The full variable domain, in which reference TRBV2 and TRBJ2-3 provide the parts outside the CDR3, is EPEVTQTPSHQVTQMGQEVILRCVPISNHLYFYWYRQILGQKVEFLVSFYNNEISEKSEIFDDQFSVERPDGSNFTLKIRSTKLEDSAMYFCASSKTELSTDTQYFGPGTRLTVL.

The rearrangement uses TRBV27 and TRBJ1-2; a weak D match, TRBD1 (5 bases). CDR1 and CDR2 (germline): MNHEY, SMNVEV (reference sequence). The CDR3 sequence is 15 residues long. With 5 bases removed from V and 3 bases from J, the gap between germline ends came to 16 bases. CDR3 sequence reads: CASSTRDPGYYGYTF. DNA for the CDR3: TGTGCCAGCAGTACCCGGGACCCAGGCTACTATGGCTACACCTTC.

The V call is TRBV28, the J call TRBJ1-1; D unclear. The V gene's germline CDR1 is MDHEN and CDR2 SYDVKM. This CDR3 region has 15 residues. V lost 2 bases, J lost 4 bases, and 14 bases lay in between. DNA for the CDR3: TGTGCCAGCAGTTTAGCGTACCGGTTGGGCACTGAAGCTTTCTTT. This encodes CASSLAYRLGTEAFF.

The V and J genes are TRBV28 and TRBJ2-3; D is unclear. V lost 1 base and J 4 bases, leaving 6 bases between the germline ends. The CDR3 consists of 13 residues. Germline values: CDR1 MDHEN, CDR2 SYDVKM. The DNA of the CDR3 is TGTGCCAGCAGTTTATTTTCCTCAGATACGCAGTATTTT. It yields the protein CASSLFSSDTQYF. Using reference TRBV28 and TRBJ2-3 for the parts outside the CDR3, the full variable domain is DVKVTQSSRYLVKRTGEKVFLECVQDMDHENMFWYRQDPGLGLRLIYFSYDVKMKEKGDIPEGYSVSREKKERFSLILESASTNQTSMYLCASSLFSSDTQYFGPGTRLTVL.

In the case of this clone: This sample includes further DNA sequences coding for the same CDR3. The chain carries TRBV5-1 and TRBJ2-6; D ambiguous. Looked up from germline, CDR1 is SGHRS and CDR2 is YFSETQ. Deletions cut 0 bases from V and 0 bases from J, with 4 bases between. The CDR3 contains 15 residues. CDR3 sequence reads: CASSLGASGANVLTF. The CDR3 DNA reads TGCGCCAGCAGCTTGGGGGCCTCTGGGGCCAACGTCCTGACTTTC.

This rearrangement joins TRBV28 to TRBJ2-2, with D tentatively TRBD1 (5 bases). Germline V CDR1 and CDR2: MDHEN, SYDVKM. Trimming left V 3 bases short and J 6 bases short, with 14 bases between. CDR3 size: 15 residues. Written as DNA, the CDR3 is TGTGCCAGCAGTTTTGCAGGGTTTAGAGCCGGGGAGCTGTTTTTT. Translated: CASSFAGFRAGELFF.

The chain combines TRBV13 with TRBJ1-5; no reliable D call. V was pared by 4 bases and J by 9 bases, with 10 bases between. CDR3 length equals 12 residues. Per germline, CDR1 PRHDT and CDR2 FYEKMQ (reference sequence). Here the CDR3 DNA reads TGTGCCAGCAGCTCCCCTCGGGGGCCCCAGCATTTT. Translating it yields CASSSPRGPQHF. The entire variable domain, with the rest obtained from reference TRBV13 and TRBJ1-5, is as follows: AAGVIQSPRHLIKEKRETATLKCYPIPRHDTVYWYQQGPGQDPQFLISFYEKMQSDKGSIPDRFSAQQFSDYHSELNMSSLELGDSALYFCASSSPRGPQHFGDGTRLSIL.

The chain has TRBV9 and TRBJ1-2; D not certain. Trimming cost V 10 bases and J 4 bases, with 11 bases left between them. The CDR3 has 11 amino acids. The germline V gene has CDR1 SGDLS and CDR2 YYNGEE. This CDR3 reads CARPRGYGYTF. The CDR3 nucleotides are TGTGCCCGCCCGCGGGGCTATGGCTACACCTTC.

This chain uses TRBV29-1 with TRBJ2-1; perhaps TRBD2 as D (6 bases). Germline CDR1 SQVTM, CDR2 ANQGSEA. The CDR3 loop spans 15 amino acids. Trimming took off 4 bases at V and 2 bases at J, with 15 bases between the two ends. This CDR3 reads CSVGPPGEPYNEQFF. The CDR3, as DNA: TGCAGCGTTGGCCCCCCGGGAGAACCCTACAATGAGCAGTTCTTC.

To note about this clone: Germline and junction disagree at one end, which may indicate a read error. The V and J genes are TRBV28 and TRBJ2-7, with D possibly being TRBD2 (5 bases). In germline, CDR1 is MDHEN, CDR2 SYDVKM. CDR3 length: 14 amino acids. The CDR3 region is CASSLWESSYEQYF. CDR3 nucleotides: TGTGCCAGCAGCTTATGGGAGTCCTCCTACGAGCAGTACTTC.